These 27 T cell receptor beta chains originate from one sample sequenced in a study of tumor and adjacent non-tumor tissue in lung cancer (dated by TCRdb to 2016 to 2019). RNA was isolated from bulk, unsorted tissue, and RNA quality was assessed with a NanoDrop ND-1000 and an Agilent 2100. Libraries came from multiplex PCR. TCRdb lists the instrument as Illumina HiSeq 2500. TCRbeta libraries were constructed through three rounds of nested PCR with primers (Table S4) according to protocols adapted from ARM-PCR. TCRdb cleaned the public reads at Q25 with fastp, built clones with MiXCR and kept in-frame beta chains. Duplicate CDR3 protein sequences are folded into a single record with the most common DNA and genes. The sample records under 150,000 distinct CDR3 sequences, 66% of which are singletons. Roughly 12% of the sample is in the top ten clones. The sample taken for sequencing was lung tumor tissue. The receptors were gathered from a man aged 30 to 45 with non-small cell lung cancer.

About this clonotype: This likely comes from a read error, as the CDR3 has no conserved phenylalanine or tryptophan at its end. The chain uses TRBV24-1 and TRBJ1-2, with a weak D call TRBD1 (6 bases). Germline lookup yields CDR1 KGHDR and CDR2 SFDVKD. Between the trimmed V and J ends, which lost 1 base and 0 bases, there was a span of 14 bases. This CDR3 has 17 amino acids. CDR3 in amino acids: CATSDFGRGATNYGYTS. The CDR3 bases are TGTGCCACCAGTGATTTCGGAAGGGGGGCGACTAACTATGGCTACACCTCC.

CDR3: CASTGRKTSGSPMPQETQYF. The CDR3 nucleotides are TGTGCCAGCACCGGCCGGAAAACTAGCGGGAGCCCAATGCCTCAAGAGACCCAGTACTTC. This chain connects TRBV6-4 to TRBJ2-5, with 11 nucleotides matching TRBD2. CDR1 is MRHNA, CDR2 SNTAGT, per germline. Unmatched junction bases numbered 21, after V lost 7 bases and J lost 2 bases. The CDR3 has 20 residues.

Regarding this clonotype: The CDR3 end shows no conserved phenylalanine or tryptophan, and so a read error is likely. V usage is TRBV11-2 and J usage is TRBJ2-1; D is perhaps TRBD2 (7 bases). This CDR3 spans 16 amino acids. Germline V lookup: CDR1 SGHAT, CDR2 FQNNGV. V lost 4 bases and J lost 9, with 22 bases in between. CDR3 bases: TGTGCCAGCAGCTCCATAGGGGGAGGGAGGTCAAGTGAGCAGTTCTTA. It is translated as CASSSIGGGRSSEQFL.

CDR3 in amino acids: CAIRAGGGNTGELFF. DNA for the CDR3: TGTGCCATCAGGGCAGGGGGCGGAAACACCGGGGAGCTGTTTTTT. The gene calls are TRBV10-3 and TRBJ2-2, with 8 bases that match TRBD1. Trimming took 6 bases from V and 2 from J; bases not matched to a gene: 5. Germline V lookup: CDR1 ENHRY, CDR2 SYGVKD. The CDR3 covers 15 residues.

The J gene is TRBJ2-1, the V gene TRBV11-3; 12 positions agree with TRBD2. Trimming took 5 bases from V and 4 from J; bases not matched to a gene: 3. Germline loops: CDR1 SGHNT, CDR2 YENEEA. The CDR3 is made up of 15 amino acids. The CDR3 nucleotides are TGTGCCAGCAGCCTAGGGACTAGCGGGTACAATGAGCAGTTCTTC. Its protein is CASSLGTSGYNEQFF.

Turning to this clonotype: Since a much larger clone is just one base distant, this may be a read error. The gene calls are TRBV6-5 and TRBJ2-5; D might be TRBD1 or TRBD2, each matching 6 bases. The CDR3 consists of 13 residues. Germline-derived CDR1 and CDR2 are MNHEY and SVGAGI. V was shortened by 7 bases and J by 7 bases, with 16 bases between the two germline ends. The DNA of the CDR3 is TGTGCCAGCAATCCGGGGGCCGACGGGACCCAGTACTTC. Translation: CASNPGADGTQYF.

The count of this clonotype is one. The V call is TRBV4-1, the J call TRBJ1-2; D uncertain. The CDR3 runs 17 residues. In germline, CDR1 is MGHRA, CDR2 YSYEKL. Trimming removed 1 base at V and 3 bases at J, with 18 bases between. The CDR3 sequence: CASSQGPESPGYYGYTF. The CDR3 DNA is TGCGCCAGCAGCCAAGGGCCAGAGAGCCCCGGCTACTATGGCTACACCTTC.

This clonotype was detected only a few times. The V and J genes are TRBV24-1 and TRBJ2-3; D tentatively reads TRBD1 or TRBD2 (5 bases each). With 0 bases removed from V and 2 bases from J, the gap between germline ends came to 5 bases. Looked up from germline, CDR1 is KGHDR and CDR2 is SFDVKD. The CDR3 runs 14 residues. Here the CDR3 DNA reads TGTGCCACCAGTGATTTGGGGACCACAGATACGCAGTATTTT. Protein: CATSDLGTTDTQYF.

Note on this clonotype: The junction departs from germline at one end; a sequencing error may be responsible. The chain has TRBV29-1 and TRBJ1-1; D remains unclear. This CDR3 region has 14 residues. Germline CDR1 is SQVTM and CDR2 is ANQGSEA. CDR3 loop: CIVESGSGSTEAFF. CDR3 nucleotides: TGTATCGTTGAATCGGGTTCCGGGAGCACTGAAGCTTTCTTT.

About this clonotype: The junction shows a germline mismatch at one end, possibly a read error. The DNA for the CDR3 is TGCAGTGGACTAGTCCCCTCAGAGCCTCAGTACTTT. Protein: CSGLVPSEPQYF. The rearrangement uses TRBV20-1 and TRBJ2-4; D perhaps matches TRBD2 (6 bases). CDR1 and CDR2 (germline): DFQATT, SNEGSKA (reference sequence). The CDR3 consists of 12 residues.

Turning to this clonotype: Likely a read error: the CDR3 ends without its conserved phenylalanine or tryptophan. V gene TRBV5-6 combines with J gene TRBJ2-7; no definite D call. From germline, CDR1 is SGHDT and CDR2 YYEEEE. CDR3 length equals 15 residues. The CDR3 is CASSSFRGASYEQYL. CDR3 nucleotides: TGTGCTAGCAGCTCGTTTCGCGGAGCCTCCTACGAGCAGTACTTA.

The chain couples TRBV20-1 to TRBJ2-7, with a tentative D call TRBD1 (6 bases). Germline assignment: CDR1 DFQATT and CDR2 SNEGSKA (reference sequence). Trimming shortened V by 8 bases and J by 0 bases, and 11 bases separated the two germline ends. This CDR3 is built from 12 residues. The CDR3 loop is CSTEGGSYEQYF. As DNA, the CDR3 is TGCAGTACAGAAGGGGGCTCCTACGAGCAGTACTTC.

In its sample, this clonotype was seen a few times. The chain combines TRBV5-1 with TRBJ2-7; TRBD2 aligns across 7 bases. The V segment lost 4 bases and the J segment 5 bases; nucleotides outside the gene matches: 3. This CDR3 comprises 12 residues. The germline gives CDR1 SGHRS, CDR2 YFSETQ. The CDR3 loop reads CASSGGEDEQYF. CDR3 DNA: TGCGCCAGCAGCGGGGGGGAGGACGAGCAGTACTTC. Variable domain in full (rest from reference TRBV5-1 and TRBJ2-7): KAGVTQTPRYLIKTRGQQVTLSCSPISGHRSVSWYQQTPGQGLQFLFEYFSETQRNKGNFPGRFSGRQFSNSRSEMNVSTLELGDSALYLCASSGGEDEQYFGPGTRLTVT.

As for this clonotype: One junction end disagrees with the germline gene, perhaps due to a read error. This sequence joins TRBV20-1 and TRBJ2-7; perhaps TRBD1 as D (5 bases). The CDR3 extends over 15 amino acids. Germline V CDR1 and CDR2: DFQATT, SNEGSKA (reference sequence). CDR3 DNA: TGCAGTGCTTCCACACCAACAGGCAGCACTTACGAGCAATACTTC. It is translated as CSASTPTGSTYEQYF.

Details on this clonotype: No conserved phenylalanine or tryptophan ends this CDR3, so it is likely a read error. This chain connects TRBV6-5 to TRBJ1-2; 10 bases map to TRBD1. The CDR3 has 15 amino acids. Germline V CDR1 and CDR2: MNHEY, SVGAGI. In DNA, the CDR3 is TGTGCCAGCAGTTATACGACAGGGGGCGAGTATGCCTACACCCTC. It yields the protein CASSYTTGGEYAYTL.

About this clonotype: One end of the junction varies from germline; a read error may be responsible. The chain has TRBV12-3 or TRBV12-4 and TRBJ2-3; weak D call: TRBD1 (6 bases). The CDR3 totals 16 residues. CDR3 nucleotide sequence: TGTGCCAGCAATGACCTGACAGGCTCGGGCACAGATACCCAGTATTTT. Its protein product is CASNDLTGSGTDTQYF.

As regards this clonotype: Compared with germline, one end of the junction differs, possibly owing to a read error. The chain joins TRBV4-1 to TRBJ1-2; D not certain. The V gene's germline CDR1 is MGHRA and CDR2 YSYEKL. The CDR3 covers 17 residues. The CDR3: CASSQRTGPQIDYGHTF. CDR3 DNA: TGCGCCAGCAGCCAACGCACCGGGCCTCAAATAGACTATGGCCACACCTTC.

V and J are TRBV5-4 and TRBJ2-1; 7 positions agree with TRBD1. Trimming took 0 bases from V and 6 from J; bases not matched to a gene: 9. CDR3 length equals 16 residues. Germline CDR1 is SGHNT and CDR2 is YYREEE (reference sequence). CDR3 DNA sequence: TGTGCCAGCAGCTTGGATTTCGGGACAGCAGGCAATGAGCAGTTCTTC. Its protein product is CASSLDFGTAGNEQFF.

Turning to this clonotype: The CDR3 does not end in the conserved phenylalanine or tryptophan, so this is likely a read error. This chain connects TRBV12-3 or TRBV12-4 to TRBJ2-7; D not certain. V was cut by 3 bases and J by 4 bases, with 13 bases left in between. There are 14 residues in the CDR3. This CDR3 reads CASSFRHGWYEQYI. In nucleotides, the CDR3 is TGTGCCAGCAGTTTCCGACATGGGTGGTACGAGCAGTACATC.

Note on this clonotype: This may arise from a read error, as a much more abundant clone is one base away. The V and J genes are TRBV6-5 and TRBJ2-1, with TRBD2 matching 9 bases. CDR1 is MNHEY, CDR2 SVGAGI, per germline. CDR3 length: 15 residues. The V segment lost 6 bases and the J segment 6 bases; nucleotides outside the gene matches: 9. The CDR3 region is CASRGTSRSGNEQFF. CDR3 coding DNA: TGTGCCAGCAGAGGGACTAGCAGGAGCGGCAATGAGCAGTTCTTC.

The chain has TRBV10-3 and TRBJ1-5; no firm D call. Trimming took off 11 bases at V and 0 bases at J, with 17 bases between the two ends. The CDR3 spans 15 residues. CDR1 is ENHRY, CDR2 SYGVKD, per germline. The CDR3 region has the DNA TGTGCCGTTAGTGATCCGACTTTTAGCAATCAGCCCCAGCATTTT. Translating gives CAVSDPTFSNQPQHF.

About this clonotype: Sequence at one end of the junction differs from germline and may be a read error. V and J are TRBV11-2 and TRBJ1-5; D unclear. The CDR3 has 15 amino acids. CDR1 and CDR2 from the germline V gene are SGHAT and FQNNGV. In DNA form, the CDR3 reads TGTGCCAGTAGCTTAGATGTGAGGGACAATCAGCCCCAGCATTTT. Translated: CASSLDVRDNQPQHF.

On this clonotype: At one end the junction does not follow the germline gene, possibly because of a read error. The gene calls are TRBV12-3 or TRBV12-4 and TRBJ1-4; D is ambiguous. The CDR3 has 13 residues. For the CDR3, the DNA is TGTACCAACAGTGCCGACTGGGGTGAAAAACTGTTATTT. Its translation is CTNSADWGEKLLF.

Notes on this clonotype: A read error is possible here, since a much larger clone lies one base away. This rearrangement joins TRBV4-1 to TRBJ2-7; 11 nucleotides align to TRBD1. This CDR3 has 15 amino acids. V lost 3 bases, J lost 2 bases, and 3 bases stayed unmatched. Germline-derived CDR1 and CDR2 are MGHRA and YSYEKL. The CDR3 spells CASSHLGQGAYEQYF. CDR3 DNA: TGCGCCAGCAGCCACCTGGGACAGGGGGCCTACGAGCAGTACTTC.

V and J are TRBV20-1 and TRBJ2-2; D may be TRBD2 (6 bases). Trimming shortened V by 6 bases and J by 3 bases, and 11 bases separated the two germline ends. Per the germline V gene, CDR1 is DFQATT and CDR2 is SNEGSKA (reference sequence). This CDR3 region has 13 residues. The CDR3 spells CSARRVDTGELFF. The CDR3 DNA follows: TGCAGTGCCCGGAGGGTGGACACCGGGGAGCTGTTTTTT.

Remarks on this clonotype: A single base separates this from a much larger clone, so it may be a read error. V is TRBV11-2 and J is TRBJ2-5; D might be TRBD1 or TRBD2, each matching 5 bases. Germline CDR1 is SGHAT and CDR2 is FQNNGV. Trimming cost V 5 bases and J 5 bases, with 12 bases left between them. The CDR3 has 13 residues. DNA of the CDR3: TGTGCCAGCAGCGGAGGACATAAGGAGACCCAGTACTTC. Its translation is CASSGGHKETQYF.

Concerning this clonotype: As the CDR3 is not closed by the conserved phenylalanine or tryptophan, this likely results from a read error. The DNA is left out, because the CDR3 cannot be placed on it with certainty; the CDR3 is given as TCRdb lists it. The rearrangement uses TRBV11-2 and TRBJ2-1; the table's TRBD2 call for D was not verified on the DNA. The CDR3 comprises 15 residues, both ends counted. Looked up from germline, CDR1 is SGHAT and CDR2 is FQNNGV. CDR3 amino acids: CASSSLSGVANEQFY.